The present T cell receptor beta chain was sequenced within a study of blood T cell repertoires in COVID-19. Looking at the study overall: The United States, Italy and Spain were the sources of the acute and convalescent COVID-19 samples. T cells, B-cell-depleted T cells, or PBMCs supplied cDNA or gDNA.

With 3 bases removed from V and 6 bases from J, the gap between germline ends came to 7 bases. Germline V lookup: CDR1 DFQATT, CDR2 SNEGSKA (reference sequence). CDR3 size: 11 residues. Authors' processing steps: By means of reference gene primer amplification, nucleated cell counts were estimated. The table came from immunoSEQ multiplex PCR; TCRdb's copy has only in-frame clones and leaves some out. The DNA gave D and trimming, while V, J and clone size come from that table. The sample records approximately 250,000 clones, roughly nine tenths being singletons. V usage is TRBV20-1 and J usage is TRBJ2-3; D not certain. This sequence was found in a man between 18 and 29 years old with active or convalescent COVID-19. The sample consisted of peripheral blood. The CDR3 loop reads CSASSVDTQYF. The CDR3 region has the DNA TGCAGTGCTAGTTCTGTCGATACGCAGTATTTT.